The 3 T cell receptor beta chains below all came from one sample that was sequenced in a study of cytomegalovirus exposure and HLA in healthy donors. The PCR made use of 60 Vbeta and 13 Jbeta primers. Method: immunoSEQ multiplex PCR; TCRdb's copy keeps in-frame clones and lacks some. The sample shows around 130,000 clones, around 80% of them seen only once. The sample was PBMCs. The source is a middle-aged woman in good health and CMV-seronegative.

The gene calls are TRBV6-4 and TRBJ2-2, with 10 bases that match TRBD2. This CDR3 comprises 13 residues. J gave up 3 bases and V 8 bases, and 0 bases lay outside the gene matches. The germline gives CDR1 MRHNA, CDR2 SNTAGT. CDR3 amino acids: CASLAGDTGELFF. The CDR3 coding sequence is TGTGCCAGCCTAGCGGGGGACACCGGGGAGCTGTTTTTT.

The chain has TRBV7-3 and TRBJ2-3; 7 nucleotides agree with TRBD2. The CDR3 contains 15 residues. Germline V lookup: CDR1 SGHTA, CDR2 FQGTGA. Trimming at V came to 2 bases and at J to 3 bases, leaving 5 bases not matched to a gene. In DNA, the CDR3 is TGTGCCAGCAGCTTAGGGGGGACTAAAACAGATACGCAGTATTTT. Residues: CASSLGGTKTDTQYF.

Here the CDR3 DNA reads TGTGCCAGCAGCACCCTACAGGGGGACACCATATATTTT. It specifies CASSTLQGDTIYF. The rearrangement links TRBV27 to TRBJ1-3, with 8 bases aligning to TRBD1. The CDR3 sequence is 13 residues long. CDR1 and CDR2 (germline): MNHEY, SMNVEV (reference sequence). With 6 bases clipped from V and 8 bases from J, the junction kept 6 bases outside the gene matches.